This T cell receptor beta chain was retrieved from a study of cytomegalovirus exposure and HLA in healthy donors. Overall study context: A data release that came early held roughly 85 million unique TCRs from HLA-typed donors. Study-level findings and limits: A later analysis, which compared TCR beta chains of equal frequency, found the HLA-associated ones more clonally expanded. According to an earlier analysis, most TCR beta V segments yielded productive rearrangements about 90% or about 30% of the time. As was reported, the classifier diagnosed cytomegalovirus status with high specificity and sensitivity.

PCR was performed using 60 Vbeta and 13 Jbeta primers. TCRdb keeps only in-frame clones here, not all; method: immunoSEQ multiplex PCR. This table holds some 70,000 clones, approximately 70% found once. Trimming pared 6 bases from V and 6 bases from J, leaving 14 bases between. The CDR3 is made up of 13 amino acids. Germline V lookup: CDR1 WSHSY, CDR2 SAAADI. With respect to this clone: What it recognizes is unknown.

This chain uses TRBV10-2 with TRBJ1-1, with a tentative D call TRBD1 (5 bases). This TCR came from a male donor in good health and CMV-seropositive. Sequencing was carried out using PBMCs. For the CDR3, the DNA is TGCGCCAGCAGACATACGGGGGAAGCTGAAGCTTTCTTT. Encoded protein: CASRHTGEAEAFF.